Shown below are 6 T cell receptor beta chains from a single sample sequenced in a study of cytomegalovirus exposure and HLA in healthy donors. The primer mix had 60 Vbeta and 13 Jbeta primers. Libraries were prepared by immunoSEQ multiplex PCR; TCRdb keeps only in-frame clonotypes and omits some of them. The sample shows approximately 210,000 clones, approximately 85% of them seen only once. What was sequenced was PBMCs. The receptors derive from a man aged 18-30 years in good health and CMV-seronegative.

The count of this clone is one. The rearrangement uses TRBV2 and TRBJ2-1; TRBD2 agrees at 13 bases. Germline CDR1 SNHLY, CDR2 FYNNEI. This CDR3 has 16 amino acids. The junction had 5 bases not matched to a gene; V was cut back by 1 base and J by 8 bases. CDR3 in DNA: TGTGCCAGCAGTGAAGGGGGACTAGCGGGAAACTATGAGCAGTTCTTC. This gives the protein CASSEGGLAGNYEQFF.

The rearrangement joins TRBV7-3 to TRBJ1-1; D uncertain. Between the trimmed V and J ends, which lost 2 bases and 2 bases, there was a span of 9 bases. The CDR3 length is 14 residues. CDR1 SGHTA and CDR2 FQGTGA come from the germline V gene. The DNA of the CDR3 is TGTGCCAGCAGCTTATGGAGTTCCAACACTGAAGCTTTCTTT. This translates into CASSLWSSNTEAFF.

The rearrangement links TRBV9 to TRBJ2-1; D not certain. V was trimmed by 3 bases and J by 5 bases, leaving 9 bases between them. From germline, CDR1 is SGDLS and CDR2 YYNGEE. The CDR3 totals 13 residues. The CDR3 reads CASSEPHHNEQFF. The CDR3 DNA reads TGTGCCAGCAGCGAGCCCCACCACAATGAGCAGTTCTTC.

The chain uses TRBV29-1 and TRBJ2-6; D remains ambiguous. The length of the CDR3 is 13 residues. From germline, CDR1 is SQVTM and CDR2 ANQGSEA. The germline V and J ends were trimmed by 3 bases and 0 bases, with 3 bases remaining between them. The chain's CDR3 is CSVDSSGANVLTF. CDR3 nucleotides: TGCAGCGTTGACAGCTCTGGGGCCAACGTCCTGACTTTC. The whole variable domain, filled in from reference TRBV29-1 and TRBJ2-6, reads SAVISQKPSRDICQRGTSLTIQCQVDSQVTMMFWYRQQPGQSLTLIATANQGSEATYESGFVIDKFPISRPNLTFSTLTVSNMSPEDSSIYLCSVDSSGANVLTFGAGSRLTVL.

The gene calls are TRBV29-1 and TRBJ2-7; possibly TRBD1 for D (6 bases). The CDR3 is made up of 13 amino acids. Trimming left V 1 base short and J 2 bases short, with 9 bases between. Germline lookup yields CDR1 SQVTM and CDR2 ANQGSEA. As DNA, the CDR3 is TGCAGCGTTGAAGTGGGGGCAGCCTACGAGCAGTACTTC. Protein: CSVEVGAAYEQYF.

The chain employs TRBV4-1 and TRBJ2-3, with D maybe TRBD2 (6 bases). Between the trimmed V and J ends, which lost 7 bases and 0 bases, there was a span of 11 bases. Germline V gives CDR1 MGHRA, CDR2 YSYEKL. The CDR3 loop spans 14 amino acids. CDR3 bases: TGCGCCAGCACGGACTACCCTAGCACAGATACGCAGTATTTT. Translation: CASTDYPSTDTQYF.